This TCR beta chain was identified in a study of OX40 agonist ivuxolimab in advanced cancers. Overall study: Clinicians treated patients with ivuxolimab, an agonistic anti-OX40 (CD134) antibody.

In the case of this clone: Its matching antigen is unknown.

Clones were sequenced by immunoSEQ multiplex PCR, and TCRdb holds only the in-frame ones, with some missing. The data contain 30,000 to 35,000 clones, more than 90% of them singletons. Findings and limits, study-wide: Antigen specificity remained undetermined for the expanded peripheral T cells. Expanded clones belonging to CD8+ T cells outnumbered, on average, those of CD4+. The study observed clonal expansion of CD4+ and CD8+ blood T cells by week 6 at 0.1 to 3.0 mg/kg.

V shed 6 bases and J 5 bases; nucleotides not matched to a gene: 6. The CDR3 is 13 amino acids. From germline, CDR1 is MNHEY and CDR2 SMNVEV (reference sequence). The chain uses TRBV27 and TRBJ2-5; 7 nucleotides line up with TRBD1. The receptor's source is an adult with an advanced solid tumor such as melanoma, head and neck, liver or kidney cancer. Sequenced here: CD4+ or CD8+ T cells sorted from blood, sampled in a trial of the OX40 agonist ivuxolimab. CDR3 nucleotide sequence: TGTGCCAGCAGCTCTGAGGGGGCGGAGACCCAGTACTTC. It encodes CASSSEGAETQYF.